The clone carrying this TCR beta chain was observed a handful of times. As handled by the study authors: Amplification from reference gene primers served as the basis for estimated nucleated cell counts. The protocol was immunoSEQ multiplex PCR, while the TCRdb copy is restricted to in-frame clones and leaves out a portion. Clone size and the V and J calls come from that table; the DNA yielded D and trimming. In the table there are tens of thousands of clones, approximately 89% of which are singletons. This specimen comes from a study of blood T cell repertoires in COVID-19. Study as a whole: The United States, Italy and Spain provided the acute and convalescent COVID-19 samples.

The CDR3 runs to 17 residues. Germline-derived CDR1 and CDR2 are SGHTS and YDEGEE. V gave up 1 base and J gave up 1 base, with 17 bases separating them. This receptor was obtained from a woman aged 80 or over with acute or convalescent COVID-19. The chain is built from TRBV5-8 and TRBJ1-1; possible D gene TRBD1, 6 bases. Material: peripheral blood. The CDR3 loop reads CASSLTWGHRKNTEAFF. CDR3 DNA: TGTGCCAGCAGCTTGACTTGGGGACACCGAAAGAACACTGAAGCTTTCTTT.